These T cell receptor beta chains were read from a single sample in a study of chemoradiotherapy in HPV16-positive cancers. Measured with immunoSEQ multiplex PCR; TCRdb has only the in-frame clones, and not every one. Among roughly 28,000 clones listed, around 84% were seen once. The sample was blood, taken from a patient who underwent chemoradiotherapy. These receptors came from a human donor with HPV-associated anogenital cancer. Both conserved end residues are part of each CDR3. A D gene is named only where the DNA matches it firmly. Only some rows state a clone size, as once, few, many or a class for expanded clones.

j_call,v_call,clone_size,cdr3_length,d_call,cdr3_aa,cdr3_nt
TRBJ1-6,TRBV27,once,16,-,CASSLSEQTGVSPLHF,TGTGCCAGCAGTTTATCGGAGCAAACCGGGGTTTCACCCCTCCACTTT
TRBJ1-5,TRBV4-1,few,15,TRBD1,CASSQTTGETQPQHF,TGCGCCAGCAGCCAGACGACAGGGGAGACTCAGCCCCAGCATTTT
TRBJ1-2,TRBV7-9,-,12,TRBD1,CASSYDREGYTF,TGTGCCAGCAGCTACGACAGGGAAGGCTACACCTTC
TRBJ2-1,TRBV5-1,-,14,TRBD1,CASRRTGFINEQFF,TGCGCCAGCCGACGGACAGGGTTTATTAATGAGCAGTTCTTC
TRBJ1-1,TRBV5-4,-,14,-,CASSDRQFNTEAFF,TGTGCCAGCAGCGACCGACAATTCAACACTGAAGCTTTCTTT
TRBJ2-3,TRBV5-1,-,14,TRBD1,CASSKAGTADTQYF,TGCGCCAGCTCGAAGGCAGGGACAGCAGATACGCAGTATTTT
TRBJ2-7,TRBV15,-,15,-,CATSSGTFGDYEQYF,TGTGCCACCAGCAGTGGGACATTTGGGGACTACGAGCAGTACTTC
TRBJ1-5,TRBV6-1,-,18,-,CASSEIKITGKMGKPQHF,TGTGCCAGCAGTGAAATTAAGATCACAGGGAAAATGGGTAAGCCCCAGCATTTT
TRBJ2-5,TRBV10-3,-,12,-,CAISSGEETQYF,TGTGCCATCAGTTCAGGGGAAGAGACCCAGTACTTC
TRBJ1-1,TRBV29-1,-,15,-,CSVEGRVRMNTEAFF,TGCAGCGTTGAAGGGAGGGTCAGGATGAACACTGAAGCTTTCTTT
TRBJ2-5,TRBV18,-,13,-,CASSQGGQETQYF,TGTGCCAGCTCCCAGGGGGGGCAAGAGACCCAGTACTTC
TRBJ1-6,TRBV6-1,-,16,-,CASSEAQAGGNSPLHF,TGTGCCAGCAGTGAAGCGCAGGCGGGAGGTAATTCACCCCTCCACTTT
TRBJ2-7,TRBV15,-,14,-,CATSRGDRSYEQYF,TGTGCCACCAGCAGAGGAGACAGATCCTACGAGCAGTACTTC
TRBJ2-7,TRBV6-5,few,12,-,CASSYARGEQYF,TGTGCCAGCAGTTACGCCCGGGGCGAGCAGTACTTC
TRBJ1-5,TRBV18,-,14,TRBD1,CASSRTGTNQPQHF,TGTGCCAGCTCACGGACAGGTACAAATCAGCCCCAGCATTTT
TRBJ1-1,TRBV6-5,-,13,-,CASSPGGNTEAFF,TGTGCCAGCAGCCCGGGTGGGAACACTGAAGCTTTCTTT
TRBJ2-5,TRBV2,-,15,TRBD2,CASGRGLAGGETQYF,TGTGCCAGCGGCCGAGGACTAGCGGGGGGAGAGACCCAGTACTTC
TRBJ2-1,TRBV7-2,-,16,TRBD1,CASSLGPGQGAYEQFF,TGTGCCAGCAGCTTAGGTCCGGGACAGGGGGCATATGAGCAGTTCTTC
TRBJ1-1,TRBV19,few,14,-,CASSIGQPNTEAFF,TGTGCCAGTAGTATAGGACAACCGAACACTGAAGCTTTCTTT
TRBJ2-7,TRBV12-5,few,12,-,CASGEQGYEQYF,TGTGCTAGTGGTGAACAGGGCTACGAGCAGTACTTC
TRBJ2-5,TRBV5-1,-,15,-,CASSLGGEVKETQYF,TGCGCCAGCAGCTTGGGGGGCGAAGTGAAAGAGACCCAGTACTTC
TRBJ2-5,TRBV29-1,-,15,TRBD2,CSVEGTTGGQETQYF,TGCAGCGTTGAAGGGACGACCGGGGGGCAAGAGACCCAGTACTTC
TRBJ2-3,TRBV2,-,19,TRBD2,CASSENPRGLAGGTDTQYF,TGTGCCAGCAGTGAAAATCCCAGGGGGCTAGCGGGGGGGACCGATACGCAGTATTTT
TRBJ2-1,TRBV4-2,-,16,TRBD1,CASSQDRQGAYNEQFF,TGTGCCAGCAGCCAAGATAGACAGGGCGCCTACAATGAGCAGTTCTTC
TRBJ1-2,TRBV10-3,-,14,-,CAISDWDSYYGYTF,TGTGCCATCAGTGACTGGGACTCGTACTATGGCTACACCTTC
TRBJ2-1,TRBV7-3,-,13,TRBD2,CASSLTAGNEQFF,TGTGCCAGCAGCTTAACAGCGGGGAATGAGCAGTTCTTC
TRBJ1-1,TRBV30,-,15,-,CAWSVGMYGYTEAFF,TGTGCCTGGAGTGTAGGCATGTATGGGTACACTGAAGCTTTCTTT
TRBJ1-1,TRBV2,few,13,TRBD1,CASTGQGWTEAFF,TGTGCCAGCACAGGACAGGGATGGACTGAAGCTTTCTTT
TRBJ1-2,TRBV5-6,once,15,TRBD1,CASTSWDRLTYGYTF,TGTGCCAGCACCTCTTGGGACAGACTAACTTATGGCTACACCTTC
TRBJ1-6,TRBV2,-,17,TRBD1,CASSEKVADRYGSPLHF,TGTGCCAGCAGTGAAAAGGTCGCGGACAGGTACGGCTCACCCCTCCACTTT
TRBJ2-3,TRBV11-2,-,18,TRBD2,CASSLVDLLRGGSDTQYF,TGTGCCAGCAGCTTAGTCGACCTTCTTCGGGGGGGGTCGGATACGCAGTATTTT
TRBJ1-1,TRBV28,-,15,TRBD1,CASSLTGDRFTEAFF,TGTGCCAGCAGTTTAACAGGGGACAGATTCACAGAAGCTTTCTTT
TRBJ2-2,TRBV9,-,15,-,CASSGGGGDTGELFF,TGTGCCAGCAGTGGAGGGGGGGGAGACACCGGGGAGCTGTTTTTT
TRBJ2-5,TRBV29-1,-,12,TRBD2,CSAGTRIETQYF,TGCAGCGCCGGGACTAGAATAGAGACCCAGTACTTC
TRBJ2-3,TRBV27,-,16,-,CASSLRGRSSTDTQYF,TGTGCCAGCAGTTTACGTGGACGATCTTCCACAGATACGCAGTATTTT
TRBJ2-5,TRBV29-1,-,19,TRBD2,CSVEDRVRISGAHQETQYF,TGCAGCGTTGAAGATCGGGTTCGAATTAGCGGGGCACACCAAGAGACCCAGTACTTC
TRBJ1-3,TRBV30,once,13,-,CAWKKGRRNTIYF,TGTGCCTGGAAGAAGGGGCGTCGAAACACCATATATTTT
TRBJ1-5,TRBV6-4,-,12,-,CASSEVSQPQHF,TGTGCCAGCAGTGAAGTAAGTCAGCCCCAGCATTTT
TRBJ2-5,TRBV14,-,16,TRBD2,CASSHIGLASQETQYF,TGTGCCAGCAGCCACATTGGACTAGCGTCCCAAGAGACCCAGTACTTC
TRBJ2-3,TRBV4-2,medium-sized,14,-,CASSPTGSTDTQYF,TGTGCCAGCAGCCCGACAGGCAGCACAGATACGCAGTATTTT
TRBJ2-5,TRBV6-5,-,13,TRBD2,CASRRGDQETQYF,TGTGCCAGCAGGCGGGGGGACCAAGAGACCCAGTACTTC
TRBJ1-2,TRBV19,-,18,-,CASSIIWDHARSNYGYTF,TGTGCCAGTAGTATAATATGGGACCACGCACGATCTAACTATGGCTACACCTTC
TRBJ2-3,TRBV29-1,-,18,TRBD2,CSVEMVRTSGGYADTQYF,TGCAGCGTTGAGATGGTTAGGACTAGCGGGGGGTATGCAGATACGCAGTATTTT
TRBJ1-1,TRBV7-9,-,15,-,CASSLLDRKNTEAFF,TGTGCCAGCAGCTTACTCGACCGAAAAAACACTGAAGCTTTCTTT
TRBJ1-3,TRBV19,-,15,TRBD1,CASSDRPYSGNTIYF,TGTGCCAGCTCGGACAGGCCGTACTCTGGAAACACCATATATTTT
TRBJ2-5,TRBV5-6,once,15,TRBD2,CASSLASGGAETQYF,TGTGCCAGCAGCTTGGCTAGCGGGGGGGCTGAGACCCAGTACTTC
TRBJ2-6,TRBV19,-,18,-,CASSIFGKSGSGANVLTF,TGTGCCAGTAGTATATTCGGGAAGTCGGGCTCTGGGGCCAACGTCCTGACTTTC
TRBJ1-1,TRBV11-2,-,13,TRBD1,CASSLGDSSEAFF,TGTGCCAGCAGCTTAGGGGACAGCTCTGAAGCTTTCTTT